The 21 T cell receptor beta chains given below trace back to one sample, sequenced in a study of T cell responses to AZD1222 COVID-19 vaccine. Produced via immunoSEQ multiplex PCR; TCRdb's table is partial and in-frame only. Of around 180,000 clones listed, around 89% are singletons. The sequenced sample was peripheral blood, obtained on day 0 of AZD1222 vaccination. Receptors originate from an adult in good health.

This clone was picked up a small number of times. The CDR3 sequence: CASSWPKGEQFF. The CDR3 region has the DNA TGTGCCAGCAGCTGGCCCAAGGGGGAGCAGTTCTTC. V is TRBV12-3 or TRBV12-4 and J is TRBJ2-1; TRBD1 might be the D (5 bases). V was trimmed by 6 bases and J by 10 bases, leaving 13 bases between them. This CDR3 is 12 amino acids long.

This clone was detected once. The V and J genes are TRBV29-1 and TRBJ2-7; D might be TRBD2 (6 bases). CDR1 and CDR2 (germline): SQVTM, ANQGSEA. CDR3 length: 11 amino acids. The germline V and J ends were trimmed by 6 bases and 5 bases, with 11 bases remaining between them. CDR3 coding DNA: TGCAGCGTAGCGGAGGGGAACGAGCAGTACTTC. This translates into CSVAEGNEQYF.

The chain combines TRBV3-1 (or the pseudogene TRBV3-2) with TRBJ2-3; the match to TRBD2 covers 8 bases. Germline V gene sequence: CDR1 LGHDT, CDR2 YNNKEL (reference sequence). Germline trimming cut 4 bases from V and 6 bases from J; bases unmatched to any gene: 12. This CDR3 is built from 16 residues. The CDR3 reads CASSPLGTGGPDTQYF. The DNA of the CDR3 is TGTGCCAGCAGCCCCCTCGGAACGGGGGGGCCGGATACGCAGTATTTT.

The gene calls are TRBV9 and TRBJ2-3; D is undetermined. The V gene's germline CDR1 is SGDLS and CDR2 YYNGEE. The CDR3 extends over 13 amino acids. V lost 3 bases to trimming and J lost 8 bases, with 13 bases between them. CDR3 coding DNA: TGTGCCAGCAGCGACATGGACCGGTTTACGCAGTATTTT. Amino acid sequence: CASSDMDRFTQYF.

This clone is a singleton in its sample. The genes are TRBV6-1 and TRBJ1-5; D call uncertain. This CDR3 is 16 amino acids long. Deletions cut 4 bases from V and 0 bases from J, with 13 bases between. Germline assignment: CDR1 MNHNS and CDR2 SASEGT. CDR3 DNA sequence: TGTGCCAGCAGTGTTATTATTTGGGGTAGCAATCAGCCCCAGCATTTT. Its translation is CASSVIIWGSNQPQHF.

A single count supports this clone. V usage is TRBV7-8 and J usage is TRBJ2-5; D is unclear. This CDR3 spans 18 amino acids. V was trimmed by 1 base and J by 1 base, leaving 19 bases between them. Germline V gene sequence: CDR1 SGHVS, CDR2 FQNEAQ. Written as DNA, the CDR3 is TGTGCCAGCAGCTTAGTGGTTGGAAGGTTGCCTCCCCAAGAGACCCAGTACTTC. The encoded protein is CASSLVVGRLPPQETQYF.

The chain's CDR3 is CASTRSSGNYNEQFF. The CDR3 DNA sequence: TGTGCCAGCACCAGGAGTAGCGGGAACTACAATGAGCAGTTCTTC. The genes are TRBV19 and TRBJ2-1, with TRBD2 matching over 8 bases. Per germline, CDR1 LNHDA and CDR2 SQIVND (reference sequence). Trimming at V came to 9 bases and at J to 3 bases, leaving 10 bases not matched to a gene. This CDR3 spans 15 amino acids.

This chain links TRBV11-3 with TRBJ1-3; the D is unclear. Trimming left V 2 bases short and J 4 bases short, with 6 bases between. The V gene's germline CDR1 is SGHNT and CDR2 YENEEA. The CDR3 is 13 residues long. This CDR3 is CASSLLRGNTIYF. The CDR3 DNA sequence: TGTGCCAGCAGCTTACTCCGGGGAAACACCATATATTTT.

The chain recombines TRBV20-1 with TRBJ2-1; tentatively, D is TRBD2 (5 bases). This CDR3 comprises 14 residues. V was pared by 3 bases and J by 4 bases, with 13 bases between. Germline V lookup: CDR1 DFQATT, CDR2 SNEGSKA (reference sequence). The CDR3 coding sequence is TGCAGTGCTAGTATCGAGGGTGATTACAATGAGCAGTTCTTC. Translated: CSASIEGDYNEQFF.

The V call is TRBV27, the J call TRBJ2-1; D remains unclear. Germline V gene lookup returns CDR1 MNHEY and CDR2 SMNVEV (reference sequence). The CDR3 extends over 12 amino acids. Trimming took off 2 bases at V and 9 bases at J, with 8 bases between the two ends. CDR3 in DNA: TGTGCCAGCAGTTTAAAAGGGATTGAGCAGTTCTTC. Encoded protein: CASSLKGIEQFF.

This chain uses TRBV28 with TRBJ1-1; 7 bases agree with TRBD1. The germline CDR1 and CDR2 sequences are MDHEN and SYDVKM. The ends lost 7 bases at V and 4 bases at J; junction bases unmatched: 9. The CDR3 runs 14 residues. In nucleotides, the CDR3 is TGTGCCAGCAAGGGGGCAGGGGAGATCACTGAAGCTTTCTTT. Translated: CASKGAGEITEAFF.

The chain links TRBV28 to TRBJ1-2, with no clear D. The germline V and J ends were trimmed by 1 base and 2 bases, with 11 bases remaining between them. There are 15 residues in the CDR3. Germline CDR1 and CDR2: MDHEN and SYDVKM. The CDR3 DNA reads as TGTGCCAGCAGTTTATCGCAGCTCGGAAACTATGGCTACACCTTC. Translated: CASSLSQLGNYGYTF.

The genes are TRBV24-1 and TRBJ2-2, with TRBD2 as a possible D gene (7 bases). From germline, CDR1 is KGHDR and CDR2 SFDVKD. This CDR3 region has 17 residues. V was cut by 4 bases and J by 0 bases, with 14 bases left in between. CDR3 sequence reads: CATSDRTGGANTGELFF. CDR3 DNA: TGTGCCACCAGTGACCGAACGGGGGGCGCGAACACCGGGGAGCTGTTTTTT.

The chain has TRBV2 and TRBJ1-5, with TRBD1 matching 9 bases. The junction had 17 bases not matched to a gene; V was cut back by 8 bases and J by 6 bases. CDR1 SNHLY and CDR2 FYNNEI come from the germline V gene. This CDR3 has 17 residues. DNA for the CDR3: TGTGCCAGCGAGGGACAGGGTGGAGGGGTGGGATCTCAGCCCCAGCATTTT. Translated: CASEGQGGGVGSQPQHF.

V and J are TRBV6-5 and TRBJ2-7; 7 nucleotides line up with TRBD1. The CDR3 length is 14 residues. Germline V gene lookup returns CDR1 MNHEY and CDR2 SVGAGI. V gave up 2 bases and J gave up 5 bases; unmatched junction bases: 6. The CDR3 DNA sequence: TGTGCCAGCAGTTACAGGGACAGCGGCGACGAGCAGTACTTC. Its protein is CASSYRDSGDEQYF.

This clone was seen a single time. V gene TRBV10-3 combines with J gene TRBJ2-7; 8 nucleotides align to TRBD2. The CDR3 totals 14 residues. Germline CDR1 and CDR2: ENHRY and SYGVKD. After removal of 5 bases from V and 5 bases from J, the junction contained 8 bases not matched to a gene. CDR3 sequence reads: CAISSGRELNEQYF. DNA for the CDR3: TGTGCCATCAGTAGCGGGAGAGAGTTAAACGAGCAGTACTTC.

J is TRBJ2-1 and V is TRBV5-1, with 7 positions matching TRBD2. The length of the CDR3 is 15 residues. The germline gives CDR1 SGHRS, CDR2 YFSETQ. Trimming took 4 bases from V and 6 from J; bases not matched to a gene: 10. CDR3 region: CASSPVAGTANEQFF. CDR3 sequence (DNA): TGCGCCAGCAGCCCGGTAGCGGGTACGGCCAATGAGCAGTTCTTC.

The chain employs TRBV11-2 and TRBJ2-7, with 7 bases matching TRBD1. J lost 0 bases, V lost 5 bases, and 10 bases had no gene match. The CDR3 contains 16 residues. CDR1 is SGHAT, CDR2 FQNNGV, per germline. CDR3 bases: TGTGCCAGCAGCCCAATCAACAGGGGAAGCTCCTACGAGCAGTACTTC. Protein: CASSPINRGSSYEQYF.

The rearrangement uses TRBV13 and TRBJ1-6, with 9 bases matching TRBD1. The V gene end was trimmed by 4 bases and the J gene end by 6 bases; junction bases not matched to a gene: 7. This CDR3 spans 16 amino acids. The germline gives CDR1 PRHDT, CDR2 FYEKMQ (reference sequence). DNA of the CDR3: TGTGCCAGCAGCTCCCGGTGGGGACAGGGTAATTCACCCCTCCACTTT. Its translation: CASSSRWGQGNSPLHF.

V and J are TRBV11-2 and TRBJ2-7; 9 nucleotides match TRBD1. Germline V gene lookup returns CDR1 SGHAT and CDR2 FQNNGV. This CDR3 spans 17 amino acids. J lost 1 base, V lost 2 bases, and 9 bases had no gene match. CDR3 sequence reads: CASSLRFGTGSSYEQYF. In DNA form, the CDR3 reads TGTGCCAGCAGCTTACGGTTCGGGACAGGGTCATCCTACGAGCAGTACTTC.

The gene calls are TRBV7-2 and TRBJ2-2; 8 bases agree with TRBD2. The V gene end was trimmed by 1 base and the J gene end by 4 bases; junction bases not matched to a gene: 5. The germline V gene has CDR1 SGHTA and CDR2 FQGNSA. The CDR3 totals 16 residues. For the CDR3, the DNA is TGTGCCAGCAGCTTAGGCGGGGGGAGCGGCACCGGGGAGCTGTTTTTT. Protein: CASSLGGGSGTGELFF.